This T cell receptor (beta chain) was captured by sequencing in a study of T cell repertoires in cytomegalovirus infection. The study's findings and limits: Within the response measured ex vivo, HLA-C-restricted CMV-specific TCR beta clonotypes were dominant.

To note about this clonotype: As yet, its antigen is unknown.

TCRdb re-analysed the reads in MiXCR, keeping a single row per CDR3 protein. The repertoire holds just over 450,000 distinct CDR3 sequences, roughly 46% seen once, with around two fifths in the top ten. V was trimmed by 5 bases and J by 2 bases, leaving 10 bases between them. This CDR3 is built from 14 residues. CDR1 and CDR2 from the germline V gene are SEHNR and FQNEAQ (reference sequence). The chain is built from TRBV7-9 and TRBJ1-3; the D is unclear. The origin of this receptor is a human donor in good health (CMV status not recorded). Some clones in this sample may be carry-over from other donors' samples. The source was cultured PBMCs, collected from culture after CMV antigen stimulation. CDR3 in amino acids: CASSPSTAGNTIYF. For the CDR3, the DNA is TGTGCCAGCAGCCCATCGACGGCTGGAAACACCATATATTTT.